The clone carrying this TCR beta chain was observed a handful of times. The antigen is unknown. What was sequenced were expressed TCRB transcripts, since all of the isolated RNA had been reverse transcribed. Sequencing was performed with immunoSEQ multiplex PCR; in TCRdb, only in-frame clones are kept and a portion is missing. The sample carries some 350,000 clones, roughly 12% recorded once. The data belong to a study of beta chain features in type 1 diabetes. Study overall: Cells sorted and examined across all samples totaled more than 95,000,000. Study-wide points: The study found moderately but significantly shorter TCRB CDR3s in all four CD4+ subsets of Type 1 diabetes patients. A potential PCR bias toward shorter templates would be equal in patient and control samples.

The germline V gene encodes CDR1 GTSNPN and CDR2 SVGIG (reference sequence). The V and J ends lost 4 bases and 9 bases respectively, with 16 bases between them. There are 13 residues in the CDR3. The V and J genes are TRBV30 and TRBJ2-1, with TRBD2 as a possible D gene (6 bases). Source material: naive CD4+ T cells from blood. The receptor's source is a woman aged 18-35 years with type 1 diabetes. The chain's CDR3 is CAWKSGADGEQFF. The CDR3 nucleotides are TGTGCCTGGAAGTCGGGAGCAGACGGTGAGCAGTTCTTC.